The clone carrying this TCR beta chain was counted ten times or more. The CDR3 is made up of 19 amino acids. Trimming pared 3 bases from V and 0 bases from J, leaving 24 bases between. Germline values: CDR1 MDHEN, CDR2 SYDVKM. The sorting of naive CD8 T cells used the CD8+CD4-CCR7+CD45RA+ phenotype. TCRdb recomputed calls from the PCR reads with MiXCR, one row per CDR3 protein. The table has just under 650,000 distinct CDR3 sequences, just under 20% seen once; the top ten hold roughly 0.9%. This entry belongs to a study of molecular identifiers for immune sequencing clone quantification. This receptor was taken from a human donor in good health. Some libraries in this study had Jurkat cell RNA spiked in. Sequencing used naive CD8+ T cells from blood, with Jurkat cell RNA spiked in. The subset here: FACS-sorted CD8+CD4-CCR7+CD45RA+ naive T cells. This sequence joins TRBV28 and TRBJ2-7; no clear D. CDR3 sequence (DNA): TGTGCCAGCAGTTTCCCACCTCACCGGTTTAAGGGTCGCTCCTACGAGCAGTACTTC. Protein product: CASSFPPHRFKGRSYEQYF.